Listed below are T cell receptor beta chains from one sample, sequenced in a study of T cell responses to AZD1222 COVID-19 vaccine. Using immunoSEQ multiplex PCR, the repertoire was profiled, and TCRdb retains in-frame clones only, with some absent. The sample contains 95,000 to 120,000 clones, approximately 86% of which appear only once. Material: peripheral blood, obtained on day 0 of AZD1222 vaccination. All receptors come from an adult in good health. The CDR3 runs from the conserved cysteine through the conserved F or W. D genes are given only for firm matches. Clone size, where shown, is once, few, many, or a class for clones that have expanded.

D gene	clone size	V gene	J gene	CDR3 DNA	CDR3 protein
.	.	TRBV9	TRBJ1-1	TGTGCCAGCAGCCCACAGGTGAACACTGAAGCTTTCTTT	CASSPQVNTEAFF
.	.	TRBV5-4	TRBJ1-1	TGTGCCAGTTCCCCCGGGGGTGGGAACACTGAAGCTTTCTTT	CASSPGGGNTEAFF
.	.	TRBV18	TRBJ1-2	TGTGCCAGCTCACCACCGGAGCAGCATAACTATGGCTACACCTTC	CASSPPEQHNYGYTF
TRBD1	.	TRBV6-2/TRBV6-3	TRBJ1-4	TGTGCCAGCAGTTACTCAACTGGGAGACAGGGGAATGAAAAACTGTTTTTT	CASSYSTGRQGNEKLFF
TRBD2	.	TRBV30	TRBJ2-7	TGTGCCTGGGCGTCCGGGACTAGCGGGGGGCGAAATCAGTACTTC	CAWASGTSGGRNQYF
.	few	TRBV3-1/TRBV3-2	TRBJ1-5	TGTGCCAGCAGCCAAGAGGGCGGATACGGGTTTAGCAATCAGCCCCAGCATTTT	CASSQEGGYGFSNQPQHF
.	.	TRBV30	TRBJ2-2	TGTGCCTGGAAGGGGACTCTCCTTGGGGAGCTGTTTTTT	CAWKGTLLGELFF
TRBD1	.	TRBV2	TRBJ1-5	TGTGCCAGCAGTTTTTCCGGGACAGGGGGCTTAGGCGGCAATCAGCCCCAGCATTTT	CASSFSGTGGLGGNQPQHF
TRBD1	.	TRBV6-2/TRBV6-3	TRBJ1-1	TGTGCCAGCAGTCGGGGACAGCCGATGAACACTGAAGCTTTCTTT	CASSRGQPMNTEAFF
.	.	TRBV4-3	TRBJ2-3	TGCGCCAGCAGCCAAGGGACGGCGACAGATACGCAGTATTTT	CASSQGTATDTQYF
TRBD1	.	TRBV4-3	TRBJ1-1	TGCGCCAGCAGCCAAATGGGACAGGGGGCGAACACTGAAGCTTTCTTT	CASSQMGQGANTEAFF
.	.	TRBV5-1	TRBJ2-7	TGCGCCAGCAGCCTCCGGGGTGAGTCCTACGAGCAGTACTTC	CASSLRGESYEQYF
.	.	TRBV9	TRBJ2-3	TGTGCCAGCCGAGGGGCGTTTCCGACAGATACGCAGTATTTT	CASRGAFPTDTQYF
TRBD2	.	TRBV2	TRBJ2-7	TGTGCCAGCAGGCCGACTAGCCGCGAGCAGTACTTC	CASRPTSREQYF
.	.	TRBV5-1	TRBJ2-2	TGCGCCAGCAGCGTAGACAGGAACACCGGGGAGCTGTTTTTT	CASSVDRNTGELFF
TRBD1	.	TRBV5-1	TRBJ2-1	TGCGCCAGCAGCTTGGGTTCCGGGACAGGGTCCTACAATGAGCAGTTCTTC	CASSLGSGTGSYNEQFF
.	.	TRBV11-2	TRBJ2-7	TGTGCCAGCACCCTTTTAGGACGGGGCACCGACGAGCAGTACTTC	CASTLLGRGTDEQYF
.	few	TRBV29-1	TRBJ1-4	TGCAGCGTTGAAGATCTCCGGGATGAAAAACTGTTTTTT	CSVEDLRDEKLFF
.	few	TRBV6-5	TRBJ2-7	TGTGCCAGCAGTTACTCGAGTCCCGTCCAGGGGTACGAGCAGTACTTC	CASSYSSPVQGYEQYF
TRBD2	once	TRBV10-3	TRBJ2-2	TGTGCCTTCAGTCTAGCGGGCCCCAACACCGGGGAGCTGTTTTTT	CAFSLAGPNTGELFF
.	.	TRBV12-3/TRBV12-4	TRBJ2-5	TGTGCCAGCAGTTTTTCGGGTGGGGAGACCCAGTACTTC	CASSFSGGETQYF
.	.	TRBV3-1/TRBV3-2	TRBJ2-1	TGTGCCAGCACCGGGGACACCTACCATGAGCAGTTCTTC	CASTGDTYHEQFF
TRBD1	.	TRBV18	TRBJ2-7	TGTGCCAGCTCACTAACCGGGACAGGCTCCTACGAGCAGTACTTC	CASSLTGTGSYEQYF
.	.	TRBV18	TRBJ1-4	TGTGCCAGCTCTCCCTCGGACCTGCTAATGAAAAAACTGTTTTTT	CASSPSDLLMKKLFF
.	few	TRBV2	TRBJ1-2	TGTGCCAGCATACGGGACTATGGCTACACCTTC	CASIRDYGYTF
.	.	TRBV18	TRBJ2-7	TGTGCCAGCTCACCACGGCAGGGAAAAGATTACGAGCAGTACTTC	CASSPRQGKDYEQYF
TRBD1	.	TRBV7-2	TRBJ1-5	TGTGCCAGCAGCTTCAGACAGGGGGCTAGGCAGCCCCAGCATTTT	CASSFRQGARQPQHF
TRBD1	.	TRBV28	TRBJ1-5	TGTGCCAGCAGTTTTTGGGTGGACAGGGGGCTAGTGGGCAATCAGCCCCAGCATTTT	CASSFWVDRGLVGNQPQHF
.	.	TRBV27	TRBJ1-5	TGTGCCAGCAGGGGTAGCGGAAAACAGCCCCAGCATTTT	CASRGSGKQPQHF
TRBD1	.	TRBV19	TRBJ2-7	TGTGCCAGTAGTGTAAGGGTGACAGGGAGCTCCTACGAGCAGTACTTC	CASSVRVTGSSYEQYF
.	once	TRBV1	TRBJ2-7	TGCACCACCGACCGGGACCCCTCCTACGAGCAGTACTTC	CTTDRDPSYEQYF
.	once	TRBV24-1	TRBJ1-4	TGTGCCACCAGGGGACCGAATGAAAAACTGTTTTTT	CATRGPNEKLFF
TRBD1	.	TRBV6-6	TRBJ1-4	TGTGCCAGCCGGGACAGCAATGAAAAACTGTTTTTT	CASRDSNEKLFF
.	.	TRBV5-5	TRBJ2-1	TGTGCCAGCAGCTTGGGTCAGGCCCTCTACAATGAGCAGTTCTTC	CASSLGQALYNEQFF
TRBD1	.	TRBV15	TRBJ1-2	TGTGCCACCAGCAAGGGACAGGCGAGTGGCTACACCTTC	CATSKGQASGYTF
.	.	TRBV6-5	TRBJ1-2	TGTGCCAGCACCAGGGCGGGGGCCTCTAACTATGGCTACACCTTC	CASTRAGASNYGYTF
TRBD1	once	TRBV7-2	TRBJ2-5	TGTACCAGCAGCCCAAGACAGGGGGAAGAGACCCAGTACTTC	CTSSPRQGEETQYF
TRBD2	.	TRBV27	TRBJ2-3	TGTGCCAGCAGCCCCTTCAAGCGGGACACAGATACGCAGTATTTT	CASSPFKRDTDTQYF
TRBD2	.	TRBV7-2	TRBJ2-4	TGTGCCAGCAGCTCCCGGCGGGGGGGGGCCAAAAACATTCAGTACTTC	CASSSRRGGAKNIQYF
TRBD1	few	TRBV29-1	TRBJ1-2	TGCAGCGATTCCGGGACAGGGGGCTATGGCTACACCTTC	CSDSGTGGYGYTF
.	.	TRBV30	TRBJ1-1	TGTGCCTGGAGTGTACCCGGGAGGTGGAGGACGAACACTGAAGCTTTCTTT	CAWSVPGRWRTNTEAFF
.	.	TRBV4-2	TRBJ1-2	TGTGCCAGCAGCCACCCTCGACAGAGAGCTAACTATGGCTACACCTTC	CASSHPRQRANYGYTF
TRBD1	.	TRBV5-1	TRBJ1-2	TGCGCCAGCAGCTCGGGACAGGGGTTGGGCTACACCTTC	CASSSGQGLGYTF
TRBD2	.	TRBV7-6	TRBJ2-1	TGTGCCAGCAGCCCCGTGACGGAGCGGGGGGTTTACAATGAGCAGTTCTTC	CASSPVTERGVYNEQFF
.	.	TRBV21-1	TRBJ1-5	TGTGCCAGCAGCAAAGAGGGGGCAGGCCTTAGCAATCAGCCCCAGCATTTT	CASSKEGAGLSNQPQHF
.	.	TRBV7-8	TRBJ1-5	TGTGCCAGCAGCTCCCCCCGGGGAGGTAGCAATCAGCCCCAGCATTTT	CASSSPRGGSNQPQHF